Listed below are T cell receptor beta chains from one sample, sequenced in a study of blood T cell repertoires in COVID-19. This table comes from immunoSEQ multiplex PCR, and its TCRdb copy is limited to in-frame clones, with some not included. The sample includes roughly 260,000 clones, over 80% of them seen just once. Material for sequencing was PBMCs or T cells enriched from blood (not recorded which). The receptor set was obtained from a human donor in a cohort exposed to, infected with or recovered from COVID-19 (not recorded which). The donor label of this sample is uncertain. The CDR3 runs from the conserved cysteine through the conserved F or W. Each record gives: J gene, D gene, V gene, clone size, CDR3 DNA, CDR3 protein. The D gene is left open where the match is weak. Size tells how often a clone was seen (once, few, many) or the class of an expanded clone, and some rows leave it out.

>TRBJ2-5|.|TRBV5-4|.
TGTGCCAGCAGCTTGAAACAGCTCCAAGAGACCCAGTACTTC
CASSLKQLQETQYF
>TRBJ1-3|.|TRBV7-9|.
TGTGCCAGCAGCTTATTGGGACACCGCTCTGGAAACACCATATATTTT
CASSLLGHRSGNTIYF
>TRBJ2-5|.|TRBV2|.
TGTGCGTTCCTCGAGGAGACCCAGTACTTC
CAFLEETQYF
>TRBJ2-2|TRBD1|TRBV15|.
TGTGCCACCAGCAGAGATCGAATCTGGGACAGGGCCACCGGGGAGCTGTTTTTT
CATSRDRIWDRATGELFF
>TRBJ2-3|TRBD2|TRBV4-3|.
TGCGCCAGCAGCCCCGGGGGGGGCACAGATACGCAGTATTTT
CASSPGGGTDTQYF
>TRBJ1-1|TRBD1|TRBV6-4|.
TGTGCCAGCAGTGACTCGGGACAGCCAAACACTGAAGCTTTCTTT
CASSDSGQPNTEAFF
>TRBJ1-2|.|TRBV5-6|.
TGTGCCAGCAGCGAACAGGATTATGGCTACACCTTC
CASSEQDYGYTF
>TRBJ2-5|TRBD2|TRBV7-9|.
TGTGCCAGCGGGACTAGCGGGACCCAAGAGACCCAGTACTTC
CASGTSGTQETQYF
>TRBJ2-5|.|TRBV12-5|.
TGTGCTAGTGGTTCCGGACCCGGTGGACGGGGAGAGACCCAGTACTTC
CASGSGPGGRGETQYF
>TRBJ1-3|.|TRBV19|.
TGTGCCAGTAGTGCCGGGTCCAGCTCTGGAAACACCATATATTTT
CASSAGSSSGNTIYF
>TRBJ1-5|.|TRBV20-1|.
TGCAGTGCTAGTTTGGGCAGCAATCAGCCCCAGCATTTT
CSASLGSNQPQHF
>TRBJ2-3|TRBD2|TRBV2|.
TGTGCCAGCAGTGTGGGACTAGCGGCAGATACGCAGTATTTT
CASSVGLAADTQYF
>TRBJ1-5|TRBD1|TRBV7-8|.
TGTGCCAGCAGCTCGAAGGGACAGGGGCGTCATCAGCCCCAGCATTTT
CASSSKGQGRHQPQHF
>TRBJ2-2|.|TRBV2|.
TGTGCCAGCAGCGGTCAGAACACCGGGGAGCTGTTTTTT
CASSGQNTGELFF
>TRBJ1-5|TRBD1|TRBV24-1|.
TGTGCCACCAGTGATGTGAGGGGGCCGGGTAATCAGCCCCAGCATTTT
CATSDVRGPGNQPQHF
>TRBJ1-1|.|TRBV27|.
TGTGCCAGCAGTTCGACAGCTATAGCTGAAGCTTTCTTT
CASSSTAIAEAFF
>TRBJ1-4|.|TRBV19|.
TGTGCCAGTAGTGGGGAGCTCAATAATGAAAAACTGTTTTTT
CASSGELNNEKLFF
>TRBJ2-3|TRBD1|TRBV24-1|.
TGTGCCACCAGTGCCAGCGACAGGGACCAAGATACGCAGTATTTT
CATSASDRDQDTQYF
>TRBJ1-3|.|TRBV2|.
TGTGCCAGCTCGACAGACTCTGGAAACACCATATATTTT
CASSTDSGNTIYF
>TRBJ2-1|.|TRBV19|.
TGTGCCAGTAGTATAGAGGGCGAGACGGTGAATGAGCAGTTCTTC
CASSIEGETVNEQFF
>TRBJ2-1|TRBD2|TRBV7-3|.
TGTGCCAGCAGCGTTACTAGCGACTCCTACAATGAGCAGTTCTTC
CASSVTSDSYNEQFF
>TRBJ2-5|TRBD2|TRBV24-1|.
TGTGCCACCTCGGCTAGCGGGGGGGATCCCCAAGAGACCCAGTACTTC
CATSASGGDPQETQYF
>TRBJ2-7|.|TRBV11-2|.
TGTGCCAGCAGCTTAGTACACCTCTACGAGCAGTACTTC
CASSLVHLYEQYF
>TRBJ1-1|.|TRBV2|.
TGTGCCAGCAGTGACGAGGTGGGTGCTACTGAAGCTTTCTTT
CASSDEVGATEAFF
>TRBJ1-5|.|TRBV6-2/TRBV6-3|.
TGTGCCAGCAGTTACCTTGGAGGCCCCCAGCCCCAGCATTTT
CASSYLGGPQPQHF
>TRBJ1-1|.|TRBV7-2|.
TGTGCCAGCAGCTTTACCAGGGGGAACACTGAAGCTTTCTTT
CASSFTRGNTEAFF
>TRBJ2-6|TRBD1|TRBV6-5|.
TGTGCCAGCAGTTACTCGAGGGACAGGGTGGCCAACGTCCTGACTTTC
CASSYSRDRVANVLTF
>TRBJ2-5|TRBD1|TRBV7-7|.
TGTGCCAGCAGCGCGACATTATGGGGACAGGGGAAAGAGACCCAGTACTTC
CASSATLWGQGKETQYF
>TRBJ1-3|.|TRBV7-9|.
TGTGCCAGCAGCTTACGTATCTCTGGAAACACCATATATTTT
CASSLRISGNTIYF
>TRBJ2-7|TRBD1|TRBV27|.
TGTGCCAGCAGTTTGGGGACAGGGAGTTCCTACGAGCAGTACTTC
CASSLGTGSSYEQYF
>TRBJ1-2|.|TRBV4-1|.
TGCGCCAGCAGGTCTTCGGGGGGCGGAGAAGGCTACACCTTC
CASRSSGGGEGYTF
>TRBJ1-2|.|TRBV30|.
TGTGCCTGGAGAGAGGGTCTGGGTGGCTACACCTTC
CAWREGLGGYTF
>TRBJ1-2|.|TRBV27|once
TGTGCCAGCAGTTCCGTGGGGGGGGTCTATGGCTACACCTTC
CASSSVGGVYGYTF
>TRBJ1-5|.|TRBV19|.
TGTGCCAGTAGTCTCTACAGGGACCGCCGTAGCAATCAGCCCCAGCATTTT
CASSLYRDRRSNQPQHF
>TRBJ1-4|.|TRBV7-2|.
TGTGCCAGCAGCTTAGCGCCATTTATCAATCCGGGGAGAAAACTGTTTTTT
CASSLAPFINPGRKLFF
>TRBJ1-1|TRBD1|TRBV19|.
TGTGCCAGTACCATGACAGGGGGCACTGAAGCTTTCTTT
CASTMTGGTEAFF
>TRBJ2-7|TRBD2|TRBV5-6|.
TGTGCCAGCAGCCACTTAGGGGAAGGGAGGGTCGAGCAGTACTTC
CASSHLGEGRVEQYF
>TRBJ1-3|.|TRBV4-2|.
TGTGCCAGCAGCCAAGATGATTCGGCGGGAACGAACACCATATATTTT
CASSQDDSAGTNTIYF
>TRBJ1-4|.|TRBV12-3/TRBV12-4|.
TGTGCCAGCGGGGCGAGGCGCGAAAAACTGTTTTTT
CASGARREKLFF
>TRBJ2-3|.|TRBV5-1|.
TGCGCCAGCAGCTTGGCCGCAGATACGCAGTATTTT
CASSLAADTQYF
>TRBJ2-2|.|TRBV3-1/TRBV3-2|.
TGTGCCAGCAGCCAACACTGGAACACCGGGGAGCTGTTTTTT
CASSQHWNTGELFF
>TRBJ1-1|.|TRBV30|.
TGTGCCTGGAGTGGAGGGTCTTCTGAAGCTTTCTTT
CAWSGGSSEAFF
>TRBJ1-4|.|TRBV3-1/TRBV3-2|once
TGTGCCAGCAGCCAAGATGAGGGGACTCGACTGTTTTTT
CASSQDEGTRLFF
>TRBJ2-7|.|TRBV29-1|.
TGCAGCGTTAAAGTAACGAAAGGGACATCCGACGAGCAGTACTTC
CSVKVTKGTSDEQYF